Sequencing of this T cell receptor beta chain was carried out in a study of cytomegalovirus exposure and HLA in healthy donors. On the study more broadly: There were roughly 120 million unique TCR beta sequences, drawn from approximately 180 million T cells, in an earlier analysis. The study's findings and limits: Association of roughly 17,000 TCR beta sequences with HLA alleles was found at 0.05 false discovery rate in a later analysis. There were three CMV-associated chains whose specificity for CMV antigens was confirmed in vitro.

Of note for this clone: Its target is not known.

It was with 60 Vbeta and 13 Jbeta primers that the PCR ran. The protocol was immunoSEQ multiplex PCR, while the TCRdb copy is restricted to in-frame clones and leaves out a portion. Of about 200,000 clones in the sample, more than 70% were seen once. Germline V gene sequence: CDR1 SGHNT, CDR2 YYREEE (reference sequence). This CDR3 region has 14 residues. V was shortened by 3 bases and J by 4 bases, with 11 bases between the two germline ends. This chain joins TRBV5-4 and TRBJ1-3, with D possibly TRBD1 on 5 matching bases. The sample was PBMCs. The receptor's source is a middle-aged man in good health and CMV-seropositive. The DNA of the CDR3 is TGTGCCAGCAGCTCCAGGGAACGAGGAAACACCATATATTTT. It yields the protein CASSSRERGNTIYF.